A single sample gave rise to the 20 T cell receptor beta chains below, sequenced in a study of shared clonotypes between healthy human individuals (dated by TCRdb to between 2020 and 2021). CD8 naive samples were obtained by positive selection for CCR7 among CD45RO-negative cells, yielding a CD45RA+CCR7+ population from which TemRA cells were excluded. The method behind the library was the immunoSEQ multiplex PCR assay. TCRdb retrieved this table from immuneACCESS and kept in-frame rearrangements only. Not all clones are present; in checked studies, unresolved V genes account for under half, and no reason is known for the remainder. Here the sample has about 2,100,000 clones; approximately 94% occur a single time. The top ten hold more than 1.5% of the sample. Material: naive CD8+ T cells from PBMCs. The cell subset or site tag for this specimen amounts to: CD45RA+CCR7+. The origin of the receptors is a man aged 18-30 years in good health. Some clones in this sample may be carry-over from other donors' samples.

This clone appeared once. As DNA, the CDR3 is TGTGCCAGCAGTGAACCCGGCCCTGCGGCAGGTCAAGAGACCCAGTACTTC. Its protein is CASSEPGPAAGQETQYF. J is TRBJ2-5 and V is TRBV2, with D uncertain. Germline V gene sequence: CDR1 SNHLY, CDR2 FYNNEI. This CDR3 spans 17 amino acids. The ends were cut back, 2 bases at V and 2 bases at J, with 18 bases in the middle.

The chain is built from TRBV28 and TRBJ2-1; D remains ambiguous. Germline V gives CDR1 MDHEN, CDR2 SYDVKM. Trimming cost V 5 bases and J 7 bases, with 15 bases left between them. The CDR3 sequence is 14 residues long. Written as DNA, the CDR3 is TGTGCCAGCAGTCCACAAATGAAAGGGAATGAGCAGTTCTTC. Translating gives CASSPQMKGNEQFF.

The V and J genes are TRBV11-2 and TRBJ1-2; D is undetermined. CDR1 SGHAT and CDR2 FQNNGV come from the germline V gene. The CDR3 loop spans 13 amino acids. V lost 4 bases and J lost 8, with 14 bases in between. CDR3 sequence (DNA): TGTGCCAGCAGCTATTCCGGGTCCGACGGCTACACCTTC. Translating gives CASSYSGSDGYTF.

This sequence joins TRBV9 and TRBJ2-3; TRBD2 agrees at 13 bases. The CDR3 is made up of 16 amino acids. V shed 4 bases and J 3 bases; nucleotides not matched to a gene: 5. The germline gives CDR1 SGDLS, CDR2 YYNGEE. Here the CDR3 DNA reads TGTGCCAGCAGCCAGACTAGCGGGAGGCAAACAGATACGCAGTATTTT. This gives the protein CASSQTSGRQTDTQYF.

This clone was detected once. For the CDR3, the DNA is TGTGCCAGCAGCCAATACAGGGGGACGAACACTGAAGCTTTCTTT. Amino acid sequence: CASSQYRGTNTEAFF. The chain couples TRBV14 to TRBJ1-1, with 8 bases matching TRBD1. The CDR3 is 15 residues long. Losses at the gene ends were 2 bases for V and 1 base for J; bases not matched to a gene: 3. The germline V gene has CDR1 SGHDN and CDR2 FVKESK.

V and J are TRBV19 and TRBJ1-4; D unclear. Germline-derived CDR1 and CDR2 are LNHDA and SQIVND (reference sequence). The CDR3 consists of 16 residues. Trimming removed 3 bases at V and 2 bases at J, with 13 bases between. CDR3 sequence: CASSMEPPGTNEKLFF. In DNA form, the CDR3 reads TGTGCCAGTAGTATGGAACCACCCGGGACTAATGAAAAACTGTTTTTT.

The genes are TRBV27 and TRBJ2-1; D may match TRBD1 or TRBD2 (5 bases each). Germline CDR1 reads MNHEY; CDR2 reads SMNVEV (reference sequence). The CDR3 extends over 16 amino acids. V lost 2 bases and J lost 8, with 19 bases in between. The CDR3 sequence is CASSLGLARGVDEQFF. In DNA, the CDR3 is TGTGCCAGCAGTTTAGGGTTGGCGAGGGGTGTCGATGAGCAGTTCTTC.

The genes are TRBV6-1 and TRBJ1-5, with D possibly TRBD1 on 5 matching bases. V was cut by 11 bases and J by 15 bases, with 17 bases left in between. The length of the CDR3 is 10 residues. CDR1 is MNHNS and CDR2 is SASEGT in the germline V gene. The CDR3 DNA is TGTGCCGTTTCGGGGGGAGGGCTGCATTTT. Protein sequence: CAVSGGGLHF.

This clone was found a few times. V gene TRBV11-2 combines with J gene TRBJ1-1; D gene uncertain. The V end was cut by 3 bases, the J end by 5 bases, with 10 bases between. The CDR3 length is 13 residues. Germline loops: CDR1 SGHAT, CDR2 FQNNGV. CDR3 coding DNA: TGTGCCAGCAGCTTGCGGGGAGGTACTGAAGCTTTCTTT. Its translation is CASSLRGGTEAFF.

The gene calls are TRBV27 and TRBJ2-3; 8 nucleotides align to TRBD2. This CDR3 is 19 amino acids long. The germline CDR1 and CDR2 sequences are MNHEY and SMNVEV (reference sequence). The V segment lost 2 bases and the J segment 2 bases; nucleotides outside the gene matches: 15. Written as DNA, the CDR3 is TGTGCCAGCAGTTTAATAAGGGAGACCGGGACTAGAGACACAGATACGCAGTATTTT. Its protein product is CASSLIRETGTRDTDTQYF.

The chain uses TRBV5-4 and TRBJ2-7; D unclear. Trimming cost V 7 bases and J 3 bases, with 8 bases left between them. This CDR3 has 11 amino acids. Per the germline V gene, CDR1 is SGHNT and CDR2 is YYREEE (reference sequence). The CDR3 region is CASGTDYEQYF. The CDR3 coding sequence is TGTGCCAGCGGCACCGACTACGAGCAGTACTTC.

This clone was picked up a small number of times. The J gene is TRBJ2-1, the V gene TRBV7-9; maybe TRBD2 (6 bases). Germline values: CDR1 SEHNR, CDR2 FQNEAQ (reference sequence). Trimming took off 6 bases at V and 2 bases at J, with 14 bases between the two ends. CDR3 size: 15 residues. The CDR3 region is CASRQVAETYNEQFF. As DNA, the CDR3 is TGTGCCAGCAGACAAGTAGCGGAGACCTACAATGAGCAGTTCTTC. Full variable domain (missing parts from reference TRBV7-9 and TRBJ2-1): DTGVSQNPRHKITKRGQNVTFRCDPISEHNRLYWYRQTLGQGPEFLTYFQNEAQLEKSRLLSDRFSAERPKGSFSTLEIQRTEQGDSAMYLCASRQVAETYNEQFFGPGTRLTVL.

This chain uses TRBV5-6 with TRBJ1-6; the D is unclear. The CDR3 has 15 amino acids. Between the trimmed V and J ends, which lost 6 bases and 3 bases, there was a span of 13 bases. CDR1 SGHDT and CDR2 YYEEEE come from the germline V gene. The chain's CDR3 is CASTNWRLYNSPLHF. DNA of the CDR3: TGTGCCAGCACGAATTGGCGGCTCTATAATTCACCCCTCCACTTT.

V usage is TRBV11-2 and J usage is TRBJ2-1; perhaps TRBD2 as D (5 bases). The CDR3 has 17 residues. Germline-derived CDR1 and CDR2 are SGHAT and FQNNGV. V lost 5 bases and J 6 bases, leaving 23 bases between the germline ends. The CDR3: CASSPRLGESSVNEQFF. The CDR3 coding sequence is TGTGCCAGCAGCCCAAGACTCGGGGAGTCCTCCGTCAATGAGCAGTTCTTC.

The chain has TRBV13 and TRBJ2-3; TRBD1 might be the D (6 bases). CDR1 is PRHDT and CDR2 is FYEKMQ in the germline V gene (reference sequence). The ends were cut back, 1 base at V and 7 bases at J, with 18 bases in the middle. The CDR3 loop spans 16 amino acids. The CDR3 protein is CASSLDGRGIPNTQYF. The CDR3 DNA follows: TGTGCCAGCAGCTTAGACGGCAGGGGTATACCAAATACGCAGTATTTT.

The CDR3 protein is CASRWDRGGGYTF. The CDR3 DNA reads TGTGCCAGCAGGTGGGACAGGGGAGGTGGCTACACCTTC. The rearrangement links TRBV27 to TRBJ1-2; 10 nucleotides line up with TRBD1. Per the germline V gene, CDR1 is MNHEY and CDR2 is SMNVEV (reference sequence). Trimming removed 6 bases from V and 7 bases from J; junction bases left unmatched: 5. CDR3 length equals 13 residues.

V is TRBV28 and J is TRBJ2-3; 7 positions match TRBD2. Germline V gene lookup returns CDR1 MDHEN and CDR2 SYDVKM. This CDR3 has 11 amino acids. With V trimmed by 7 bases and J by 14 bases, 9 bases remained unmatched. The DNA of the CDR3 is TGTGCCAGCAACTGGGGCGGGAGATGGTATTTT. This encodes CASNWGGRWYF.

V and J are TRBV7-9 and TRBJ2-3, with 9 bases that match TRBD1. The CDR3 sequence is 16 residues long. CDR1 is SEHNR, CDR2 FQNEAQ, per germline (reference sequence). V lost 4 bases and J lost 3; bases outside the gene matches: 8. This chain's CDR3 is CASSSITGQGTDTQYF. The CDR3 nucleotides are TGTGCCAGCAGCTCCATTACGGGACAGGGAACAGATACGCAGTATTTT.

The genes are TRBV6-5 and TRBJ2-5, with unresolved D. The V end lost 2 bases, the J end lost 4 bases, and 8 bases lay between the germline ends. CDR3 length: 13 residues. Looked up from germline, CDR1 is MNHEY and CDR2 is SVGAGI. CDR3 residues: CASSYGERETQYF. The CDR3 bases are TGTGCCAGCAGTTACGGAGAGCGAGAGACCCAGTACTTC.

The chain carries TRBV15 and TRBJ1-5; tentatively, D is TRBD1 (5 bases). Germline V gives CDR1 LNHNV, CDR2 YYDKDF (reference sequence). The CDR3 contains 16 residues. V was cut by 0 bases and J by 6 bases, with 15 bases left in between. The CDR3 loop reads CATSRDRRVDTQPQHF. As DNA, the CDR3 is TGTGCCACCAGCAGAGATCGCAGGGTGGATACTCAGCCCCAGCATTTT.